The entry that follows covers one TCR beta chain sequence. What it binds is unknown. These data are taken from a study of cytomegalovirus exposure and HLA in healthy donors. Across the whole study: There were about 86 million unique TCRs (from HLA-typed donors) in an early data release. Study results and limitations: Later on, an analysis tied some 17,000 TCR beta sequences to HLA alleles at 0.05 false discovery rate.

Researchers ran the PCR with 60 Vbeta and 13 Jbeta primers. Original data processing: Around 76 million unique TCR beta chains, some 11 million shared, were counted in a later analysis. The protocol was immunoSEQ multiplex PCR, while the TCRdb copy is restricted to in-frame clones and leaves out a portion. That table supplies the V and J calls and clone size; D and trimming were determined from the DNA. Among roughly 200,000 clones, approximately 80% were seen once, and the ten largest hold roughly 0.58%. The CDR3 is 15 amino acids. Germline CDR1 reads GTSNPN; CDR2 reads SVGIG (reference sequence). The sequenced material came from PBMCs. The chain has TRBV30 and TRBJ2-7, with 8 nucleotides matching TRBD2. The assigned J gene may be wrong: the sequence end matches TRBJ2-1 better. This TCR was recovered from a woman between 40 and 55 years old in good health and CMV-seronegative. The CDR3 region is CAWRSPGGLVNEQFF. The CDR3 bases are TGTGCCTGGAGGTCGCCGGGGGGGCTTGTCAATGAGCAGTTCTTC.